This TCR beta chain emerged from a study of molecular identifiers for immune sequencing clone quantification. The CDR3 length is 15 residues. CDR1 is LNHDA and CDR2 is SQIVND in the germline V gene (reference sequence). The V end was cut by 3 bases, the J end by 0 bases, with 9 bases between. Study observations and caveats: Among under 1.1 million naive cells, spiked Jurkat TCR RNA from a single cell was reportedly detectable.

TCRdb recomputed calls from the PCR reads with MiXCR, one row per CDR3 protein. Here the sample spans about 500,000 distinct CDR3 sequences, around 23% being singletons. On this clonotype: Its antigen is unidentified.

The rearrangement uses TRBV19 and TRBJ1-5; unclear D gene. Sequencing was carried out using naive CD8+ T cells from blood, with Jurkat cell RNA spiked in. The sample's subset: FACS-sorted CD8+CD4-CCR7+CD45RA+ naive T cells. The receptor was derived from a human donor in good health. Some libraries in this study had Jurkat cell RNA spiked in. CDR3 in DNA: TGTGCCAGTAGTATCGTAGGTTATAGCAATCAGCCCCAGCATTTT. It translates to CASSIVGYSNQPQHF.